This T cell receptor beta chain appears in the sequencing data of a study of cytomegalovirus exposure and HLA in healthy donors. Overall study results and limits: The authors considered a cluster of highly shared sequence variants likely to be a sequencing artifact. In a later analysis, donors in an Asian-associated ancestry cluster reportedly had fewer N-insertions in productive TCRs than the cohort mean. Analyses of presence/absence relied on an assumption of roughly uniform sequencing depth across donors. Earlier analysis found most TCR beta V segments productive about 87% or about 30% of the time.

Remarks on this clone: Its antigen is unidentified.

The PCR ran on 60 Vbeta and 13 Jbeta primers. Here immunoSEQ multiplex PCR was the method, and the copy in TCRdb shows in-frame clones only, minus some. The sample has 130,000 to 150,000 clones; 65% to 80% are singletons. The CDR3 covers 16 residues. Germline CDR1 reads SGHAT; CDR2 reads FQNNGV. The V end lost 5 bases, the J end lost 6 bases, and 22 bases lay between the germline ends. The receptor comes from a woman aged 35 to 49 in good health and CMV-seronegative. The genes are TRBV11-2 and TRBJ1-2, with D possibly matching TRBD1 (6 bases). The sequenced sample was PBMCs. CDR3 region: CASSLNRDTARDGYTF. The CDR3 DNA is TGTGCCAGCAGCCTGAACCGGGACACCGCCCGGGATGGCTACACCTTC.